The entry below describes one T cell receptor beta chain. Its antigen remains unidentified. Time point noted: pre-treatment sample, taken before nivolumab and TIL therapy. Tumor tissue came from excised metastases, mostly pleural nodules or supraclavicular lymph nodes. The data belong to a study of TIL therapy for anti-PD-1-resistant metastatic lung cancer. Study at large: Patients had a median age of 54 years (range about 35-80). Half of patients were current or former smokers.

The libraries were made with immunoSEQ v3. Method: immunoSEQ multiplex PCR; TCRdb's copy keeps in-frame clones and lacks some. Among more than 90,000 clones listed, approximately 65% were seen once. Study findings and constraints: Compared with baseline intratumoral T cells, expanded TIL cultures were more clonal and less diverse (around 5.9% vs 31%). Many TIL product clones were absent from baseline tumor, suggesting clonal contraction.

The V end was cut by 3 bases, the J end by 0 bases, with 12 bases between. Germline lookup yields CDR1 DFQATT and CDR2 SNEGSKA (reference sequence). The CDR3 sequence is 15 residues long. This TCR derives from a person aged 25-85 years with non-small cell lung cancer. Source: tumor tissue, taken at baseline. The J gene is TRBJ1-3, the V gene TRBV20-1; perhaps TRBD1 as D (5 bases). CDR3 DNA: TGCAGTGCTAGTAAGGGGTCATTCTCTGGAAACACCATATATTTT. This gives the protein CSASKGSFSGNTIYF.